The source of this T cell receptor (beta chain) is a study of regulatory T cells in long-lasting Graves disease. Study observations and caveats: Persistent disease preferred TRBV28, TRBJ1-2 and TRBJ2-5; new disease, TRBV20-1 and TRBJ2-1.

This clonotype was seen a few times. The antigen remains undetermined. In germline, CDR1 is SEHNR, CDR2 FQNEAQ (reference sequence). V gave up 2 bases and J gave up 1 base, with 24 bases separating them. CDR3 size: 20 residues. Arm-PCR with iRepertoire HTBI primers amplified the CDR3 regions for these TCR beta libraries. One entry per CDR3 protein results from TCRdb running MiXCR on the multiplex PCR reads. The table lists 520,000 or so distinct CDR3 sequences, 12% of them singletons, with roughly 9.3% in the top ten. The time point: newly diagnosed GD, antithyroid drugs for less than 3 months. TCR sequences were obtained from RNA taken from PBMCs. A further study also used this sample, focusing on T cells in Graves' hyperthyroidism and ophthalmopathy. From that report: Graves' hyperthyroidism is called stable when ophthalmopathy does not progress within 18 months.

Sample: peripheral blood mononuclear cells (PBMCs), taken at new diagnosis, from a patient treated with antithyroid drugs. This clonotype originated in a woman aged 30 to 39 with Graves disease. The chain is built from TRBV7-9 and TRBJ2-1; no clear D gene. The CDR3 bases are TGTGCCAGCAGCTTATCTCTTATGTCCACCCGAGACTGGTCCTACAATGAGCAGTTCTTC. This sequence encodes CASSLSLMSTRDWSYNEQFF. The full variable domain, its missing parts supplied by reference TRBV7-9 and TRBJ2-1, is DTGVSQNPRHKITKRGQNVTFRCDPISEHNRLYWYRQTLGQGPEFLTYFQNEAQLEKSRLLSDRFSAERPKGSFSTLEIQRTEQGDSAMYLCASSLSLMSTRDWSYNEQFFGPGTRLTVL.